The rows below give T cell receptor beta chains drawn from one sample of a study of blood T cell repertoires in COVID-19. Produced via immunoSEQ multiplex PCR; TCRdb's table is partial and in-frame only. The sample consists of about 280,000 clones, approximately 86% of them appearing once. Sequencing was done on a sample of peripheral blood. The receptors were sampled from a young man with active or convalescent COVID-19. Both conserved end residues are part of each CDR3. D genes are given only for firm matches. Not every row has a clone size; where given, it reads once, few, many or a size class.

TRBD2	10	.	TRBJ2-1	TRBV2	TGTGCCTGGGGGGGGGTTGAGCAGTTCTTC	CAWGGVEQFF
.	14	.	TRBJ2-7	TRBV19	TGTGCCAGTAGTATATTTGCGGGGACCTACGAGCAGTACTTC	CASSIFAGTYEQYF
TRBD1	15	.	TRBJ2-1	TRBV2	TGTGCCAGCAGGACGGGACAGGGAAGGTACAATGAGCAGTTCTTC	CASRTGQGRYNEQFF
.	15	.	TRBJ2-2	TRBV4-3	TGCGCCAGCAGCCAAGGACATATGAACACCGGGGAGCTGTTTTTT	CASSQGHMNTGELFF
TRBD1	16	.	TRBJ1-3	TRBV7-2	TGTGCCAGCAGCCAGGGACAGGGGGCATATGGAAACACCATATATTTT	CASSQGQGAYGNTIYF
.	14	.	TRBJ2-3	TRBV5-4	TGTGCCAGCAGCAGTCCCCAAGCAACAGATACGCAGTATTTT	CASSSPQATDTQYF
TRBD1	14	.	TRBJ2-1	TRBV6-5	TGTGCCAGCAGCCTCCGGACAGGGAGAAATGAGCAGTTCTTC	CASSLRTGRNEQFF
.	16	once	TRBJ2-2	TRBV7-9	TGTGCCAGCAGCTTCCCAAGGACTTACCCCACCGGGGAGCTGTTTTTT	CASSFPRTYPTGELFF
.	15	.	TRBJ1-3	TRBV6-5	TGTGCCAGCAGTTACCACAGGGCGGCTGGAAACACCATATATTTT	CASSYHRAAGNTIYF
.	15	.	TRBJ1-1	TRBV5-1	TGCGCCAGCAGAGGGGAGGAAGGGGTGTGGACTGAAGCTTTCTTT	CASRGEEGVWTEAFF
TRBD1	14	.	TRBJ1-2	TRBV6-5	TGTGCCAGCAATCCGGACAGGGGGGGGTATGGCTACACCTTC	CASNPDRGGYGYTF
TRBD1	15	.	TRBJ2-7	TRBV5-6	TGTGCCAGCAGCAAAGGGGACAGCGCTACCTACGAGCAGTACTTC	CASSKGDSATYEQYF
TRBD1	16	few	TRBJ1-2	TRBV9	TGTGCCAGCAGCGTGGACAGGGATGGGAGGCAGTATGGCTACACCTTC	CASSVDRDGRQYGYTF
TRBD1	17	once	TRBJ2-7	TRBV11-2	TGTGCCAGCAGCTTGACTTCCGGGACAGGGAACTCCTACGAGCAGTACTTC	CASSLTSGTGNSYEQYF
.	14	.	TRBJ2-1	TRBV7-8	TGTGCCAGCAGCTTAGCGGGAGTATACAATGAGCAGTTCTTC	CASSLAGVYNEQFF
TRBD1	15	.	TRBJ1-6	TRBV4-1	TGCGCCAGCCGGCACTGGGACAGGGAAAATTCACCCCTCCACTTT	CASRHWDRENSPLHF
TRBD1	12	.	TRBJ2-1	TRBV11-2	TGTGCCAGCAGGACAGGGGGCAATGAGCAGTTCTTC	CASRTGGNEQFF
.	15	.	TRBJ2-7	TRBV7-2	TGTGCCAGCAGCTTAGACCATACAGGGTTCGACGAGCAGTACTTC	CASSLDHTGFDEQYF
.	16	once	TRBJ2-2	TRBV10-2	TGCGCCAGCAGTGAGTCGTTTTACCCGAGGGCCGGGGAGCTGTTTTTT	CASSESFYPRAGELFF
TRBD2	15	few	TRBJ2-5	TRBV2	TGTGCCAGCAGTGTAAGCGGGGGGGGTCAAGAGACCCAGTACTTC	CASSVSGGGQETQYF
.	16	.	TRBJ2-2	TRBV14	TGTGCCAGCAGCCAAGAAGTGGGCCGCGGGACCGGGGAGCTGTTTTTT	CASSQEVGRGTGELFF
.	14	.	TRBJ1-1	TRBV4-1	TGCGCCAGCAGCCAAGGAGGACTTGGCGCTGAAGCTTTCTTT	CASSQGGLGAEAFF
.	16	.	TRBJ1-2	TRBV19	TGTGCCAGTATACCCAACGGGGGAAGTCCTAACTATGGCTACACCTTC	CASIPNGGSPNYGYTF
.	12	.	TRBJ2-5	TRBV3-1/TRBV3-2	TGTGCCAGCGGTGGGAGACAAGAGACCCAGTACTTC	CASGGRQETQYF
TRBD2	14	.	TRBJ2-7	TRBV13	TGTGCCAGCAGCTTTAGCGGGGGGGCCTACGAGCAGTACTTC	CASSFSGGAYEQYF
TRBD2	16	.	TRBJ2-7	TRBV9	TGTGCCAGCAGCGATGGGGCGGTAGCGGGGCGGCTGGAGCAGTACTTC	CASSDGAVAGRLEQYF
.	14	.	TRBJ2-3	TRBV6-1	TGTGCCAGCAGTGAAGTAGGGGATGGAGATACGCAGTATTTT	CASSEVGDGDTQYF
.	16	.	TRBJ1-2	TRBV7-2	TGTGCCAGCAGCTTAGGGAGAGAAACAAGAAACTATGGCTACACCTTC	CASSLGRETRNYGYTF
.	12	once	TRBJ1-1	TRBV3-1/TRBV3-2	TGTGCCAGCAGCCAAATACAGGGCCAAGCTTTCTTT	CASSQIQGQAFF
.	13	.	TRBJ1-1	TRBV19	TGTGCCAGTAGGGAGGGCGCTAACACTGAAGCTTTCTTT	CASREGANTEAFF
.	14	.	TRBJ2-2	TRBV7-9	TGTGCCAGCAGCTTGGGACAGAACACCGGGGAGCTGTTTTTT	CASSLGQNTGELFF
.	15	.	TRBJ1-1	TRBV6-5	TGTGCCAGCAGTTCGCGGACAGTCCTGAACACTGAAGCTTTCTTT	CASSSRTVLNTEAFF
.	16	.	TRBJ1-4	TRBV10-3	TGTGCCATCAGTGAGCAGATCCGTGCAACTAATGAAAAACTGTTTTTT	CAISEQIRATNEKLFF
.	15	.	TRBJ2-1	TRBV5-1	TGCGCCAGCAGCTTGGGCGGGACTGGATACAATGAGCAGTTCTTC	CASSLGGTGYNEQFF
.	13	.	TRBJ1-1	TRBV9	TGTGCCAGCAGCGTGTCCATGAACACTGAAGCTTTCTTT	CASSVSMNTEAFF
.	14	.	TRBJ1-1	TRBV2	TGTGCCAGCAGTGAAGTGATGGGAGACACTGAAGCTTTCTTT	CASSEVMGDTEAFF
TRBD1	14	.	TRBJ1-2	TRBV19	TGTGCCAGCCTGAGGGTCGGGACAGGGGATAGCTACACCTTC	CASLRVGTGDSYTF
.	15	.	TRBJ1-2	TRBV6-5	TGTGCCAGCAGTTACTCCGTCGGGGATAACTATGGCTACACCTTC	CASSYSVGDNYGYTF
.	13	.	TRBJ1-2	TRBV5-1	TGCGCCAGCAGCTTGGACGACAGGACTGGCTACACCTTC	CASSLDDRTGYTF
.	14	.	TRBJ1-1	TRBV15	TGTGCCACCAGCAGAGGGGGGGGCCTCACTGAAGCTTTCTTT	CATSRGGGLTEAFF
TRBD1	14	.	TRBJ2-7	TRBV5-4	TGTGCCAGCAGCCGTAGACAGGGGGGTTACGAGCAGTACTTC	CASSRRQGGYEQYF
.	14	.	TRBJ1-6	TRBV6-5	TGTGCCAGCAGTACCGGGGAGACGGATTCACCCCTCCACTTT	CASSTGETDSPLHF
.	16	.	TRBJ1-1	TRBV15	TGTGCCACCAGCAGAGCCTTCGGTCCTCTGAACACTGAAGCTTTCTTT	CATSRAFGPLNTEAFF
.	11	.	TRBJ1-1	TRBV20-1	TGCAGCCAGCTGAGGGGGACTGAAGCTTTCTTT	CSQLRGTEAFF
.	15	.	TRBJ2-1	TRBV27	TGTGCCAGCAGTTTAGGGGGGGCCTCCTACAATGAGCAGTTCTTC	CASSLGGASYNEQFF
.	12	.	TRBJ1-4	TRBV6-5	TGTGCCAGCAGGGGGGGGACTGAAAAACTGTTTTTT	CASRGGTEKLFF
TRBD2	14	.	TRBJ2-5	TRBV2	TGTGCCACGGGAGAGCTAGCGGGGCAAGAGACCCAGTACTTC	CATGELAGQETQYF
.	14	.	TRBJ2-1	TRBV7-8	TGTGCCAGCAGCTTAGCGCGGTATGATAATGAGCAGTTCTTC	CASSLARYDNEQFF
.	15	.	TRBJ1-5	TRBV7-9	TGTGCCAGCAGCTTGACAGGACAGTTCAATCAGCCCCAGCATTTT	CASSLTGQFNQPQHF